This T cell receptor beta chain was found in a study of CD8 T cells in ankylosing spondylitis. The study's findings and limits: A TCR beta motif of eight highly homologous variants appeared characteristic of ankylosing spondylitis blood. Earlier studies detected some motif variants in reactive arthritis synovial fluid and blood.

For this clonotype: Antigen specificity is unknown.

By quantitative 5'-RACE with molecular barcodes, the TCR beta libraries were made. TCRdb independently ran MiXCR on the 5' RACE reads; one entry per CDR3 protein. The profile shows a few hundred thousand distinct CDR3 sequences, 20% of them singletons. The TCR originated in a female donor with ankylosing spondylitis or in good health (not recorded which). Sequenced: blood, either unsorted or a sorted T cell fraction (not recorded which).

The CDR3 nucleotides are TGCAGTGCCCGAGCAGAGGGACTAGCGGGAGTAGCAGATACGCAGTATTTT. Encoded protein: CSARAEGLAGVADTQYF. The chain is built from TRBV20-1 and TRBJ2-3; 14 nucleotides align to TRBD2. After removal of 6 bases from V and 4 bases from J, the junction contained 12 bases not matched to a gene. Germline-derived CDR1 and CDR2 are DFQATT and SNEGSKA (reference sequence). This CDR3 has 17 residues.